The present TCR beta chain was sequenced within a study of blood T cells in healthy people across ages. Each sample had at least 6 million PBMCs isolated. This clonotype has ten or more counts. With a J-beta primer mix and a sample-barcoded 5' primer, a second PCR ran about 7 to 12 cycles. TCRdb reprocessed the 5' RACE reads with MiXCR, giving one entry per CDR3 protein. The profile shows 1.5 million to 2 million distinct CDR3 sequences, 28% of them singletons. Germline V gene lookup returns CDR1 SGHRS and CDR2 YFSETQ. The ends were cut back, 0 bases at V and 0 bases at J, with 13 bases in the middle. The CDR3 runs 17 residues.

The source material was blood. This sequence joins TRBV5-1 and TRBJ2-4, with D perhaps given as TRBD1 or TRBD2 (5 bases each). The sequence came from a woman aged 30 to 39 in good health. CDR3 loop: CASSLVGTILAKNIQYF. The CDR3 nucleotides read TGCGCCAGCAGCTTGGTAGGGACCATTCTAGCCAAAAACATTCAGTACTTC.